Included here is one T cell receptor (beta chain) sequence, with context. Per the original data handling: It was from reference gene primer amplification that nucleated cell counts were estimated. The data were produced by immunoSEQ multiplex PCR, yet TCRdb's version contains in-frame clones alone and is incomplete. V, J and clone size are taken as reported in that table, and D and trimming were inferred from the DNA itself. The sample records under 65,000 clones, less than 75% being singletons. The germline V gene has CDR1 LNHDA and CDR2 SQIVND (reference sequence). This CDR3 contains 14 residues. Between the trimmed V and J ends, which lost 5 bases and 5 bases, there was a span of 15 bases. The data were obtained in a study of blood T cell repertoires in COVID-19. As for the study in general: COVID-19 samples, acute and convalescent, were from the United States, Italy and Spain. PBMCs, B-cell-depleted T cells, or T cells were the source of the cDNA or gDNA that made up the material.

The sequenced sample was peripheral blood. The chain has TRBV19 and TRBJ1-1; tentatively, D is TRBD1 (6 bases). This receptor was identified in a woman in her 70s with acute or convalescent COVID-19. The CDR3 loop is CASSPRGGGTEAFF. CDR3 DNA: TGTGCCAGTAGTCCCCGAGGGGGGGGGACTGAAGCTTTCTTT.